This T cell receptor beta chain was recovered during a study of blood T cell repertoires in COVID-19. The wider study: The samples span acute and convalescent COVID-19 from the United States, Italy and Spain. Sources were T cells, B-cell-depleted T cells, or PBMCs; the material itself was cDNA or gDNA.

V lost 8 bases and J 0 bases, leaving 10 bases between the germline ends. This CDR3 spans 13 amino acids. Germline V gives CDR1 SQVTM, CDR2 ANQGSEA. Per the study methods: Reference gene primer amplification gave estimated nucleated cell counts. The assay was immunoSEQ multiplex PCR, and TCRdb's table has in-frame clones only and misses some. That table is the source of V, J and clone size, and D and trimming were worked out from the DNA. This sample has around 120,000 clones; less than 90% occur once, and the top ten carry around 2%. Material: peripheral blood. The chain carries TRBV29-1 and TRBJ2-2, with D possibly matching TRBD1 (6 bases). This sequence was found in a man aged 30 to 39 with acute or convalescent COVID-19. The CDR3 spells CSIQGTNTGELFF. DNA for the CDR3: TGCAGCATCCAGGGGACGAACACCGGGGAGCTGTTTTTT.